The sequence of this TCR beta chain was determined in a study of blood T cell repertoires in COVID-19. Across the study: There were acute and convalescent COVID-19 samples, and they came from the United States, Italy and Spain.

CDR3 length: 13 residues. Germline trimming cut 6 bases from V and 10 bases from J; bases unmatched to any gene: 8. Germline-derived CDR1 and CDR2 are KGHDR and SFDVKD. Original processing notes: Amplified reference gene primers provided the basis for estimating nucleated cell counts. Assay used: immunoSEQ multiplex PCR; TCRdb lists only in-frame clones, some missing. V, J and clone size derive from that table, while D and trimming were established from the DNA sequence. The sample comprises around 220,000 clones, about 85% of which are singletons, and about 10% rests with the top ten. Patients from Seattle were sampled longitudinally, starting during active infection.

Sequenced: peripheral blood. The chain joins TRBV24-1 to TRBJ1-1; TRBD1 matches 9 bases. The receptor was derived from a woman aged 45 to 65 with COVID-19, enrolled during active disease. CDR3 amino acids: CATSSGTGRRAFF. For the CDR3, the DNA is TGTGCCACCAGTTCCGGGACAGGGAGGAGAGCTTTCTTT.